This entry lists 21 T cell receptor beta chains sequenced from one sample in a study of T-cell reconstitution after alpha-beta-depleted transplantation in children. Unique molecular identifiers were incorporated into the prepared TCRbeta library. TCRdb re-called the PCR reads with MiXCR, one entry per CDR3 protein. The repertoire holds around 440,000 distinct CDR3 sequences, roughly 17% seen once, with approximately 29% in the top ten. The sequences come from PBMCs, mostly from graft donor cells, collected 360 days after TCRalphabeta/CD19-depleted stem cell transplant. Source of these receptors: a boy under three years old who had a stem cell transplant for Wiskott-Aldrich syndrome, so the T cells may come from the graft donor.

There are a few counts of this clonotype. This chain joins TRBV11-2 and TRBJ2-3; D ambiguous. Trimming pared 3 bases from V and 0 bases from J, leaving 7 bases between. This CDR3 is built from 14 residues. Germline values: CDR1 SGHAT, CDR2 FQNNGV. Here the CDR3 reads CASSFLASTDTQYF. The CDR3 DNA reads TGTGCCAGCAGCTTCTTAGCTAGCACAGATACGCAGTATTTT.

The chain joins TRBV28 to TRBJ2-7; D is perhaps TRBD1 (6 bases). The germline V gene encodes CDR1 MDHEN and CDR2 SYDVKM. This CDR3 is 15 amino acids long. V lost 4 bases and J 0 bases, leaving 13 bases between the germline ends. CDR3 coding DNA: TGTGCCAGCAGTTCCCTCAGGACAGTCTCCTACGAGCAGTACTTC. Its protein product is CASSSLRTVSYEQYF.

This clonotype was counted only a few times. The genes are TRBV30 and TRBJ2-7; D unresolved. Germline loops: CDR1 GTSNPN, CDR2 SVGIG (reference sequence). V was shortened by 2 bases and J by 5 bases, with 10 bases between the two germline ends. This CDR3 is 12 amino acids long. The CDR3 DNA reads TGTGCCTGGAGTATTAGGGTTAACGAGCAGTACTTC. It translates to CAWSIRVNEQYF.

This chain links TRBV20-1 with TRBJ2-5, with 7 bases that match TRBD1. The germline CDR1 and CDR2 sequences are DFQATT and SNEGSKA (reference sequence). CDR3 length: 12 amino acids. With V trimmed by 7 bases and J by 3 bases, 5 bases remained unmatched. CDR3 sequence: CSDLDRKETQYF. CDR3 nucleotide sequence: TGCAGTGACCTGGACAGGAAAGAGACCCAGTACTTC.

This clonotype has only a few counts. V gene TRBV29-1 combines with J gene TRBJ2-3; D may be TRBD2 (6 bases). Germline V gene lookup returns CDR1 SQVTM and CDR2 ANQGSEA. V was clipped by 5 bases and J by 3 bases, with 21 bases between them. This CDR3 contains 16 residues. The CDR3 DNA reads TGCAGCGTTACCGGGGGAAGGGGCTTGAGTACAGATACGCAGTATTTT. Translation gives CSVTGGRGLSTDTQYF.

This clonotype has a handful of counts. The chain links TRBV10-1 to TRBJ1-1; possibly TRBD1 for D (5 bases). V was cut by 2 bases and J by 6 bases, with 10 bases left in between. This CDR3 has 13 amino acids. Germline CDR1 reads WNHNN; CDR2 reads SYGVQD (reference sequence). The CDR3 DNA sequence: TGCGCCAGCAGTGAGACAGGCCGACCTGAAGCTTTCTTT. This codes for CASSETGRPEAFF.

This clonotype was detected a few times. This chain links TRBV14 with TRBJ2-1; 7 nucleotides agree with TRBD2. Germline-derived CDR1 and CDR2 are SGHDN and FVKESK. With 1 base clipped from V and 3 bases from J, the junction kept 9 bases outside the gene matches. CDR3 length equals 17 residues. In DNA form, the CDR3 reads TGTGCCAGCAGCCAAGTAAGACGACTAGCCGTCTACAATGAGCAGTTCTTC. Translation: CASSQVRRLAVYNEQFF.

This clonotype has more than one count but fewer than ten. The chain has TRBV5-1 and TRBJ2-1; D remains ambiguous. V lost 3 bases and J 7 bases, leaving 11 bases between the germline ends. This CDR3 is 13 amino acids long. Germline CDR1 and CDR2: SGHRS and YFSETQ. The chain's CDR3 is CASSSGPNNEQFF. The DNA for the CDR3 is TGCGCCAGCAGCTCTGGACCCAATAATGAGCAGTTCTTC.

CDR3 amino acids: CASSFRTSFNEQFF. The CDR3 region has the DNA TGTGCCAGCAGTTTCCGGACTAGTTTCAATGAGCAGTTCTTC. The chain couples TRBV12-3 or TRBV12-4 to TRBJ2-1, with 7 positions matching TRBD2. V trimming: 3 bases; J trimming: 6 bases; junction bases outside the gene matches: 5. The CDR3 totals 14 residues.

This clonotype occurred a few times. The chain carries TRBV24-1 and TRBJ2-5; TRBD2 agrees at 10 bases. The trim removed 7 bases at V and 4 bases at J, leaving 8 bases unmatched. CDR1 KGHDR and CDR2 SFDVKD come from the germline V gene. There are 15 residues in the CDR3. In nucleotides, the CDR3 is TGTGCCACCAGACCTAGCGGGAGTGCAGGAGAGACCCAGTACTTC. It encodes CATRPSGSAGETQYF.

The chain combines TRBV3-1 with TRBJ2-7, with a tentative D call TRBD2 (5 bases). This CDR3 has 14 amino acids. Germline loops: CDR1 LGHDT, CDR2 YNNKEL (reference sequence). Trimming shortened V by 3 bases and J by 6 bases, and 15 bases separated the two germline ends. CDR3 sequence: CASSQEVRVGEQYF. CDR3 sequence (DNA): TGTGCCAGCAGCCAGGAGGTCCGGGTAGGCGAGCAGTACTTC.

The table lists this clonotype with a few counts. This rearrangement joins TRBV29-1 to TRBJ1-1; D might be TRBD1 (5 bases). V shed 4 bases and J shed 0 bases, with 21 bases lying between them. Germline V gene lookup returns CDR1 SQVTM and CDR2 ANQGSEA. The CDR3 has 17 residues. The DNA for the CDR3 is TGCAGCGTTGCACGAGCCACAGGTCATATGATGAACACTGAAGCTTTCTTT. Its translation is CSVARATGHMMNTEAFF.

This chain joins TRBV13 and TRBJ2-7, with D tentatively TRBD1 (7 bases). This CDR3 has 16 amino acids. V was cut by 1 base and J by 5 bases, with 18 bases left in between. Germline V gene data show CDR1 as PRHDT and CDR2 as FYEKMQ (reference sequence). The CDR3 DNA is TGTGCCAGCAGCTTAGTAGGGCCACAGGGGAGGAACGAGCAGTACTTC. Translation gives CASSLVGPQGRNEQYF.

This chain uses TRBV18 with TRBJ2-3, with 8 bases lining up with TRBD2. The CDR3 length is 16 residues. CDR1 is KGHSH and CDR2 is LQKENI in the germline V gene. Unmatched junction bases numbered 8, after V lost 3 bases and J lost 3 bases. The chain's CDR3 is CASSPSPSGGTDTQYF. The CDR3 DNA reads as TGTGCCAGCTCACCCTCGCCCAGCGGGGGTACAGATACGCAGTATTTT.

The chain has TRBV5-1 and TRBJ1-1; D is perhaps TRBD1 (5 bases). The CDR3 totals 14 residues. The germline CDR1 and CDR2 sequences are SGHRS and YFSETQ. The V end lost 4 bases, the J end lost 1 base, and 11 bases lay between the germline ends. The CDR3 sequence: CASSGRAGNTEAFF. CDR3 DNA sequence: TGCGCCAGCAGCGGCAGGGCGGGGAACACTGAAGCTTTCTTT.

This clonotype appeared a few times. V gene TRBV20-1 combines with J gene TRBJ1-2, with D unclear. Germline V CDR1 and CDR2: DFQATT, SNEGSKA (reference sequence). The CDR3 runs 12 residues. With 4 bases removed from V and 2 bases from J, the gap between germline ends came to 8 bases. CDR3 in DNA: TGCAGTGCTAACATTGGGAACTATGGCTACACCTTC. Translating gives CSANIGNYGYTF.

Written as DNA, the CDR3 is TGTGCCAGCAGCTCTTTTGGCTCCTACAATGAGCAGTTCTTC. It specifies CASSSFGSYNEQFF. The chain uses TRBV7-9 and TRBJ2-1; D is undetermined. This CDR3 has 14 amino acids. CDR1 SEHNR and CDR2 FQNEAQ come from the germline V gene (reference sequence). V shed 4 bases and J shed 0 bases, with 7 bases lying between them.

This clonotype has only a few counts. J is TRBJ1-5 and V is TRBV7-4; D is undetermined. The CDR3 is made up of 12 amino acids. The germline V gene encodes CDR1 SGHVT and CDR2 SQSDAQ. Trimming stripped 8 bases from V and 3 bases from J, with 8 bases between. For the CDR3, the DNA is TGTGCCAGCTACAGACCCAATCAGCCCCAGCATTTT. It specifies CASYRPNQPQHF.

The V and J genes are TRBV4-1 and TRBJ2-2, with a weak D call TRBD1 (6 bases). Trimming left V 0 bases short and J 4 bases short, with 21 bases between. This CDR3 is built from 19 residues. Germline loops: CDR1 MGHRA, CDR2 YSYEKL. The CDR3 here is CASSQDTPRTGTGTGELFF. The DNA of the CDR3 is TGCGCCAGCAGCCAAGATACCCCGCGCACAGGGACGGGCACCGGGGAGCTGTTTTTT.

The sample holds many counts of this clonotype. V gene TRBV6-1 combines with J gene TRBJ2-1, with 10 bases identical to TRBD1. CDR1 MNHNS and CDR2 SASEGT come from the germline V gene. The V segment lost 6 bases and the J segment 3 bases; nucleotides outside the gene matches: 5. The CDR3 has 15 residues. CDR3: CASSPGTGDYNEQFF. The CDR3 DNA reads as TGTGCCAGCAGCCCTGGGACAGGGGACTACAATGAGCAGTTCTTC.

The gene calls are TRBV29-1 and TRBJ2-7, with 7 nucleotides matching TRBD2. The V and J ends lost 5 bases and 3 bases, in that order; junction bases with no gene match: 10. This CDR3 is 14 amino acids long. The germline gives CDR1 SQVTM, CDR2 ANQGSEA. The CDR3 is CSVYLAEGNYEQYF. CDR3 nucleotides: TGCAGCGTTTATCTAGCGGAAGGGAACTACGAGCAGTACTTC.